The 7 T cell receptor beta chains in this list originate from one sample, sequenced in a study of blood T cells in healthy people across ages. Through a sample-barcoded 5' primer and a J-beta primer mix, a second PCR was run for roughly 7 to 11 cycles. TCRdb analysed the 5' RACE reads with MiXCR anew, one entry per CDR3 protein. Among 790,000 or so distinct CDR3 sequences listed, 35% to 50% were seen once. The material sequenced was blood. Receptors originate from a man older than 75 in good health.

The CDR3 bases are TGCGCCAGCAGCTTGGTGGCGGTTGCCTACAATGAGCAGTTCTTC. Translated, it gives CASSLVAVAYNEQFF. The chain employs TRBV5-1 and TRBJ2-1; D ambiguous. V lost 0 bases and J 2 bases, leaving 9 bases between the germline ends. Germline V CDR1 and CDR2: SGHRS, YFSETQ. The length of the CDR3 is 15 residues.

This clonotype was seen only once. A much larger clone differs by one base, so this may be a read error. The chain has TRBV4-1 and TRBJ2-4, with D hard to call. V was trimmed by 4 bases and J by 13 bases, leaving 20 bases between them. This CDR3 comprises 14 residues. Germline V gene lookup returns CDR1 MGHRA and CDR2 YSYEKL. The CDR3 loop reads CASSLSDAHNEQYF. The CDR3 bases are TGCGCCAGCAGCCTTTCGGATGCCCACAATGAGCAGTACTTC.

As regards this clonotype: A much larger clone lies one base from this, so it may be a read error. CDR3 nucleotide sequence: TGTGCCGGCAGCTTAGAGCCTAGCGGGAGTTTCGACAATGAGCAGTTCTTC. This codes for CAGSLEPSGSFDNEQFF. The rearrangement uses TRBV7-2 and TRBJ2-1; 10 nucleotides align to TRBD2. This CDR3 comprises 17 residues. In germline, CDR1 is SGHTA, CDR2 FQGNSA.

This clonotype came up many times. The chain links TRBV4-3 to TRBJ2-1, with TRBD2 matching over 11 bases. After removal of 0 bases from V and 0 bases from J, the junction contained 7 bases not matched to a gene. The germline CDR1 and CDR2 sequences are LGHNA and YSLEER. The CDR3 totals 19 residues. This CDR3 is CASSQDLTTSGSSYNEQFF. The CDR3 DNA sequence: TGCGCCAGCAGCCAAGATCTGACAACTAGCGGGAGCTCCTACAATGAGCAGTTCTTC.

This chain uses TRBV20-1 with TRBJ2-3; possible D gene TRBD1, 5 bases. This CDR3 spans 13 amino acids. Trimming shortened V by 1 base and J by 2 bases, and 7 bases separated the two germline ends. CDR1 and CDR2 from the germline V gene are DFQATT and SNEGSKA (reference sequence). The CDR3 bases are TGCAGTGCTAGAGTGGACAACACAGATACGCAGTATTTT. Residues: CSARVDNTDTQYF.

Here the CDR3 DNA reads TGTGCCAGCAGCTTGGGAGGGGTCAGAGGTGGAGGCTACACCTTC. It encodes CASSLGGVRGGGYTF. The chain recombines TRBV12-3 or TRBV12-4 with TRBJ1-2, with D tentatively TRBD1 (5 bases). Trimming removed 6 bases at V and 8 bases at J, with 22 bases between. The CDR3 sequence is 15 residues long.

V is TRBV4-1 and J is TRBJ2-3, with 10 bases fitting TRBD1. This CDR3 contains 16 residues. V was pared by 2 bases and J by 6 bases, with 8 bases of the junction left unmatched. In germline, CDR1 is MGHRA, CDR2 YSYEKL. The CDR3 loop is CASSQHDRGPQDTQYF. In nucleotides, the CDR3 is TGCGCCAGCAGCCAACACGACAGGGGGCCCCAGGATACGCAGTATTTT.